The clone carrying this T cell receptor beta chain is classed as medium-sized. Its specificity is not known. During the second nested PCR, blocking oligonucleotides suppressed genes that were not paired. TCRdb redid the calling of the emulsion pairing reads with MiXCR, one entry per CDR3 protein. The profile shows about 130 distinct CDR3 sequences, 30% to 45% of them singletons. Primers covering all TCR V genes were used in emulsion RT-PCR on CD8+ T cells. The CDR3 runs 15 residues. The V gene's germline CDR1 is SGHTA and CDR2 FQGNSA. Trimming took off 1 base at V and 7 bases at J, with 11 bases between the two ends. This specimen comes from a study of T cell repertoires in breast cancer. Study outcomes and limitations: Some 18 TCR pairs recurred across seven or more tumors but rarely in control blood. Emulsion RT-PCR gave a qualitative, not quantitative, TCR profile.

The chain employs TRBV7-2 and TRBJ1-6, with D perhaps TRBD1 (5 bases). The receptor comes from a pool of human donors with breast cancer or a healthy control (not recorded which). Sequenced sample: CD8+ T cells. CDR3 region: CASSLGGVPNSPLHF. CDR3 DNA sequence: TGTGCCAGCAGCTTAGGAGGGGTCCCCAATTCACCCCTCCACTTT. The complete variable domain, with remaining parts taken from reference TRBV7-2 and TRBJ1-6, reads GAGVSQSPSNKVTEKGKDVELRCDPISGHTALYWYRQSLGQGLEFLIYFQGNSAPDKSGLPSDRFSAERTGGSVSTLTIQRTQQEDSAVYLCASSLGGVPNSPLHFGNGTRLTVT.